This T cell receptor (beta chain) is from a study of blood T cell repertoires in COVID-19. As for the study in general: The cDNA or gDNA used as material had been derived from T cells, B-cell-depleted T cells, or PBMCs.

Notes on this clone: Other nucleotide sequences in the sample specify the same CDR3.

Trimming cost V 5 bases and J 1 base; bases outside gene matches: 3. This CDR3 is 15 amino acids long. Per the germline V gene, CDR1 is SEHNR and CDR2 is FQNEAQ (reference sequence). Repertoires were generated with immunoSEQ multiplex PCR, while TCRdb's copy carries only in-frame clones and drops some. The sample carries about 350,000 clones, about 90% recorded once. The sample taken for sequencing was PBMCs or T cells enriched from blood (not recorded which). The gene calls are TRBV7-9 and TRBJ2-7; 12 positions agree with TRBD2. The TCR sequence derives from a woman in her twenties or thirties who had recovered from COVID-19. CDR3 sequence reads: CASSPTSGGSYEQYF. DNA of the CDR3: TGTGCCAGCAGCCCGACTAGCGGGGGTTCCTACGAGCAGTACTTC.